One and the same sample provided the 19 T cell receptor beta chains below, sequenced in a study of CXCR3-negative and CXCR3-positive naive CD8 T cells. The study made its TRB cDNA libraries by 5' RACE, adding UMI labels. No DNA is given; TCRdb re-called the 5' RACE reads and lists each CDR3 protein once. The ten most abundant clones cover 1.1% of a sample with tens of thousands of distinct CDR3 sequences. Sample: naive CXCR3- CD8+ T cells from blood. Specified subset: CD45RO-CCR7+CD27+CD95- naive CD8+ T cells lacking CXCR3 (TNR3-). These receptors came from a human donor in good health. Some clones in this sample may be carry-over from other donors' samples.

The chain uses TRBV28 and TRBJ2-1; checking the TCRdb D call of TRBD1 is not possible without DNA. Germline V lookup: CDR1 MDHEN, CDR2 SYDVKM. The CDR3 totals 20 residues. CDR3 residues: CASSKFVAGEMWSSYNEQFF.

V and J are TRBV18 and TRBJ1-1. There are 16 residues in the CDR3. The V gene's germline CDR1 is KGHSH and CDR2 LQKENI. The CDR3 loop reads CASSQLHLEVWWEAFF.

CDR3 sequence: CASSPGTGPRPYGYTF. The chain combines TRBV5-5 with TRBJ1-2; TCRdb outputs TRBD1, but without DNA this stays unchecked. CDR3 length: 16 residues. Germline V gene lookup returns CDR1 SGHKS and CDR2 YYEKEE (reference sequence).

The chain is built from TRBV4-3 and TRBJ2-1; with no DNA, the TCRdb D assignment of TRBD2 cannot be verified. The CDR3 totals 17 residues. Germline CDR1 LGHNA, CDR2 YSLEER. CDR3 sequence reads: CASSRGRAGLANNEQFF.

The chain uses TRBV15 and TRBJ2-5; the TCRdb D gene call, TRBD2, has no DNA to confirm it. Germline-derived CDR1 and CDR2 are LNHNV and YYDKDF (reference sequence). There are 17 residues in the CDR3. CDR3 protein: CATSRPGLAGVGETQYF.

This rearrangement joins TRBV4-1 to TRBJ2-7; the TRBD2 assignment by TCRdb is unverifiable without DNA. Germline-derived CDR1 and CDR2 are MGHRA and YSYEKL. CDR3 size: 13 residues. CDR3 sequence: CASSPGATYEQYF.

The V and J genes are TRBV25-1 and TRBJ1-2. The CDR3 runs 12 residues. Germline V gene lookup returns CDR1 MGHDK and CDR2 SYGVNS. CDR3 sequence: CASSEGNYGYTF.

The rearrangement joins TRBV15 to TRBJ2-5; TCRdb calls TRBD2, which cannot be checked without DNA. The CDR3 loop spans 17 amino acids. Germline values: CDR1 LNHNV, CDR2 YYDKDF (reference sequence). The chain's CDR3 is CATSTGTSGGTQETQYF.

The chain recombines TRBV6-1 with TRBJ2-1; without DNA, the TCRdb call of TRBD2 cannot be checked. There are 19 residues in the CDR3. Germline V gives CDR1 MNHNS, CDR2 SASEGT. The CDR3 protein is CASSQPGGLAGVHYNEQFF.

The V and J genes are TRBV12-3 or TRBV12-4 and TRBJ2-1; the TRBD2 assignment by TCRdb is unverifiable without DNA. The CDR3 length is 13 residues. CDR3 in amino acids: CASSPGKLGLPFF.

CDR3 sequence reads: CGVVRPNVPPFGYTF. The chain employs TRBV29-1 and TRBJ1-2; TCRdb's D gene call, TRBD1, goes unchecked for lack of DNA. The CDR3 contains 15 residues. The germline gives CDR1 SQVTM, CDR2 ANQGSEA. Looking up the rest from reference TRBV29-1 and TRBJ1-2 gives the full variable domain: SAVISQKPSRDICQRGTSLTIQCQVDSQVTMMFWYRQQPGQSLTLIATANQGSEATYESGFVIDKFPISRPNLTFSTLTVSNMSPEDSSIYLCGVVRPNVPPFGYTFGSGTRLTVV.

V and J are TRBV20-1 and TRBJ2-5; TCRdb's D gene call, TRBD1, goes unchecked for lack of DNA. The germline V gene encodes CDR1 DFQATT and CDR2 SNEGSKA (reference sequence). The CDR3 spans 13 residues. The CDR3 protein is CSARVDGGTAQYF.

The chain links TRBV29-1 to TRBJ2-3; TCRdb's assignment of TRBD2 cannot be checked, as there is no DNA. Per the germline V gene, CDR1 is SQVTM and CDR2 is ANQGSEA. CDR3 length: 15 residues. CDR3 amino acids: CSVEEARVEADTQYF.

V gene TRBV29-1 combines with J gene TRBJ2-7. CDR1 is SQVTM and CDR2 is ANQGSEA in the germline V gene. The CDR3 consists of 13 residues. The CDR3 protein is CSVESGINYEQYF.

The chain couples TRBV6-1 to TRBJ1-5. The CDR3 length is 13 residues. Germline CDR1 is MNHNS and CDR2 is SASEGT. The CDR3 sequence: CATRENSNQPQHF.

This chain links TRBV7-3 with TRBJ2-2; TCRdb indicates TRBD1, and absent DNA this call remains unverified. From germline, CDR1 is SGHTA and CDR2 FQGTGA. The CDR3 sequence is 14 residues long. The CDR3 protein is CASSLQGAGGELFF.

The chain has TRBV5-1 and TRBJ2-1. CDR1 and CDR2 from the germline V gene are SGHRS and YFSETQ. There are 14 residues in the CDR3. CDR3 protein: CASSLGGFYNEQFF.

This chain links TRBV5-1 with TRBJ2-7; without DNA, the TCRdb call of TRBD1 cannot be checked. Per germline, CDR1 SGHRS and CDR2 YFSETQ. This CDR3 spans 12 amino acids. The CDR3 here is CASPDVPGGQYF.

The rearrangement joins TRBV20-1 to TRBJ2-5; the D call of TRBD1 rests on TCRdb alone, since no DNA is present to check it. CDR1 and CDR2 (germline): DFQATT, SNEGSKA (reference sequence). CDR3 length: 16 amino acids. This chain's CDR3 is CSARVLRTGGMETQYF.